This T cell receptor (beta chain) was retrieved from a study of T cell repertoires in cytomegalovirus infection. Study-wide background: In public TCR beta signatures, there were indications of both CMV infection and matching HLA type.

V was trimmed by 4 bases and J by 4 bases, leaving 15 bases between them. The CDR3 length is 14 residues. Germline CDR1 reads SGHNT; CDR2 reads YYREEE (reference sequence). Study-level findings and limits: It was HLA-C-restricted CMV-specific TCR beta clonotypes that dominated the response ex vivo. Accumulated public TCR beta family frequency recognized individuals carrying CMV together with the relevant HLA.

A single record per CDR3 protein comes from TCRdb applying MiXCR to the reads. The sample records about 260,000 distinct CDR3 sequences, about an eighth being singletons. Details on this clonotype: What it recognizes is unknown.

The clonotype was recovered from a human donor in good health (CMV status not recorded). Some clones in this sample may be carry-over from other donors' samples. Material for sequencing was PBMCs. V gene TRBV5-4 combines with J gene TRBJ2-7; D uncertain. CDR3 DNA sequence: TGTGCCAGCAGCCTACGTTCGGCTACTTACGAGCAGTACTTC. Its protein product is CASSLRSATYEQYF.